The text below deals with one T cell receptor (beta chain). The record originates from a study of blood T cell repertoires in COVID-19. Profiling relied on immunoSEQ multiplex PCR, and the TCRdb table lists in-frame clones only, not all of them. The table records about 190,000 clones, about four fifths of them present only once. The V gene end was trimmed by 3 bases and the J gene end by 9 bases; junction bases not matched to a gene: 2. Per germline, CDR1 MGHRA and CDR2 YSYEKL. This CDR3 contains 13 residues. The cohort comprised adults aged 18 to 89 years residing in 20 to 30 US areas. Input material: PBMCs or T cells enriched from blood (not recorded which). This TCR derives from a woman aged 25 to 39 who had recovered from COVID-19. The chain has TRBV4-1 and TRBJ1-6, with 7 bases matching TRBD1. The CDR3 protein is CASSQTGISPLHF. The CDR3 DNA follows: TGCGCCAGCAGCCAGACAGGGATTTCACCCCTCCACTTT.